What follows are 2 T cell receptor beta chains derived from one specimen sequenced in a study of CD8+ T cells in alopecia areata. RNA extraction was followed by reverse transcription into cDNA, which acted as the sequencing template. TCRdb keeps only in-frame clones here, not all; method: immunoSEQ multiplex PCR. The sample shows roughly 250,000 clones, 60% of them seen only once. Regarding treatment: oral pan-JAK inhibitor, 5-10 mg twice daily. The material sequenced was CD4+ T cells sorted from blood, taken around week 53, from a patient treated with tofacitinib. These receptors originate from a human donor with alopecia areata.

The V call is TRBV9, the J call TRBJ1-4; D gene unclear. The CDR3 has 13 amino acids. Trimming stripped 0 bases from V and 8 bases from J, with 8 bases between. CDR1 is SGDLS and CDR2 is YYNGEE in the germline V gene. The CDR3 here is CASSVGGHEKLFF. DNA of the CDR3: TGTGCCAGCAGCGTAGGAGGGCACGAAAAACTGTTTTTT.

V is TRBV5-6 and J is TRBJ2-4; TRBD2 matches at 7 bases. The length of the CDR3 is 15 residues. Germline V gene lookup returns CDR1 SGHDT and CDR2 YYEEEE. V lost 3 bases, J lost 8 bases, and 11 bases stayed unmatched. The CDR3 bases are TGTGCCAGCAGCTCCTCGGGGGGATCGTCGGACATTCAGTACTTC. Protein sequence: CASSSSGGSSDIQYF. The complete variable domain, with remaining parts taken from reference TRBV5-6 and TRBJ2-4, reads DAGVTQSPTHLIKTRGQQVTLRCSPKSGHDTVSWYQQALGQGPQFIFQYYEEEERQRGNFPDRFSGHQFPNYSSELNVNALLLGDSALYLCASSSSGGSSDIQYFGAGTRLSVL.